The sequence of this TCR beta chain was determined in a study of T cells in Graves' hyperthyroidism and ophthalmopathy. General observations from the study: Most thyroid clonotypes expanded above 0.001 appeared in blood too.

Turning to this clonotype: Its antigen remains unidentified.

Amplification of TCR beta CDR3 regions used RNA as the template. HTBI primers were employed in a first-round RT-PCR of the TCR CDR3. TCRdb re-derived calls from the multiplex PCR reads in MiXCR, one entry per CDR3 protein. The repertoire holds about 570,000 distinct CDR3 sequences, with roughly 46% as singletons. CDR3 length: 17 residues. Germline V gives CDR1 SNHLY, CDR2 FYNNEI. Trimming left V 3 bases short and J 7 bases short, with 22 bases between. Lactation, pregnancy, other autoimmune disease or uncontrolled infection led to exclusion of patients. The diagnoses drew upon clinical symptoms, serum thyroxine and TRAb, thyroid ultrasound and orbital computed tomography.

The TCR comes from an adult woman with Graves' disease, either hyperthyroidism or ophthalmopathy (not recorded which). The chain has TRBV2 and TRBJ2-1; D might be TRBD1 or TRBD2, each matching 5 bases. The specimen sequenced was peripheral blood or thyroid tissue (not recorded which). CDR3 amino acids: CASSDNHRDGILNEQFF. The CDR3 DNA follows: TGTGCCAGCAGTGATAACCACCGGGACGGGATTTTGAATGAGCAGTTCTTC.